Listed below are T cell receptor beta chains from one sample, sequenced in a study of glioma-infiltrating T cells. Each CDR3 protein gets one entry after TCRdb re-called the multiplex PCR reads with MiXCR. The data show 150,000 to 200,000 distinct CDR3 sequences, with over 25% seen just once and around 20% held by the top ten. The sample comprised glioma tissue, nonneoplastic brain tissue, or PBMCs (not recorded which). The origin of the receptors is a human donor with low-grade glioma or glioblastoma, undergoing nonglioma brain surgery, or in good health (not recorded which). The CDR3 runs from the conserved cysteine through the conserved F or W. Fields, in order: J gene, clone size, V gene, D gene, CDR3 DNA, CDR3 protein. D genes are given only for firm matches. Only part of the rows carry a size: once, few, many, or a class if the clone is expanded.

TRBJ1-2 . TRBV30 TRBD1 TGTGCCTGGAGCTATCAGACAGGGGCGGCAGGCTACACCTTC CAWSYQTGAAGYTF
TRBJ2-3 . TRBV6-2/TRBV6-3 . TGTGCCAGCACCGAACAGGGACCTAGCACAGGTACGCAGTACTTT CASTEQGPSTGTQYF
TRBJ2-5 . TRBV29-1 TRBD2 TGCAGCCTTCAAGCGGGAGGGGAGACCCAGTACTTC CSLQAGGETQYF
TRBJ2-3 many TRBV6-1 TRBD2 TGTGCCAGCAAGGCCCTAGCGGTTAGCACAGATACGCAGTATTTT CASKALAVSTDTQYF
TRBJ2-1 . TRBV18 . TGTGCCAGCTCATCTGGTGAGCAGTTCTTC CASSSGEQFF
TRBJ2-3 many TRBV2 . TGTGCCAGCAGCCAAAACGGAGGGGGGGCAGATACGCAGTATTTT CASSQNGGGADTQYF
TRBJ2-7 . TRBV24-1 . TGTGCCACCAGTGGTTCAGACCCTAGCTCCTACAACGAGCAGTACTTC CATSGSDPSSYNEQYF
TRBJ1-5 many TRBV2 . TGTGCCAGCACGCAACGAGATCAGCCCCAGCATTTT CASTQRDQPQHF
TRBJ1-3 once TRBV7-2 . TGTGCCAGCAGCTTAGCTGAGTGGCGAAATGGAAACACCATATATTTT CASSLAEWRNGNTIYF
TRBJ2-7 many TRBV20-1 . TGCAGTGCCAGTGGTACAAGCGGGCCTACCTACGAGCAGTACTTC CSASGTSGPTYEQYF
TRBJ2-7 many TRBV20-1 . TGCAGTGCTAGATATGGGGCACCCTCCTACGAGCAGTACTTC CSARYGAPSYEQYF
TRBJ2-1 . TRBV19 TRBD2 TGTGCCAGTAGTTTCGGACTAGCGGGGGGGAATGAGCAGTTCTTC CASSFGLAGGNEQFF
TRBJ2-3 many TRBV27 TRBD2 TGTGCCAGCAGCACCACTAGCGCTAACACAGATACGCAGTATTTT CASSTTSANTDTQYF
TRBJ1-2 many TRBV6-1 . TGTGCCAGCAGGGGTCTCAACTATGGCTACACCTTC CASRGLNYGYTF
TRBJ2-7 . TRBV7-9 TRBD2 TGTGCCAGCAGCTTAGATATAGCGGGACCCTCCTACGAGCAGTACTTC CASSLDIAGPSYEQYF
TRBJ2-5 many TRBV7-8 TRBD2 TGTGCCAGCAGCTTCGGGACTAGCGGGAGTGGGGTCCAAGAGACCCAGTACTTC CASSFGTSGSGVQETQYF
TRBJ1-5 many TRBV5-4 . TGTGCCAGCAGCTTTGGGGGCGAAGGTCAGCCCCAGCATTTT CASSFGGEGQPQHF
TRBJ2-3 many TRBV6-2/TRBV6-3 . TGTGCCAGCAATTCCCCCATCACAGATACGCAGTATTTT CASNSPITDTQYF
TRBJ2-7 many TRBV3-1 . TGTGCCAGCAGCCAAGATAGGGAATACGAGCAGTACTTC CASSQDREYEQYF
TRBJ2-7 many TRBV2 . TGTGCCAGCATCCTCGATAGGTTCGGGCAGTACTTC CASILDRFGQYF
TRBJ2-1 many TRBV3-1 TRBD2 TGTGCCAGCAGCCAAGCTCGACTAGCGGAGCCCAATGAGCAGTTCTTC CASSQARLAEPNEQFF
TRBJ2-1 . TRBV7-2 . TGTGCCGGCAGCTTAGTGTCAAACCCCTACAATGAGCAGTTCTTC CAGSLVSNPYNEQFF
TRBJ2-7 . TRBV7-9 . TGTGCCAGCATCCCTGGGGGAGCATACGAGCAGTACTTC CASIPGGAYEQYF
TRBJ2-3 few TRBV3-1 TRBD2 TGTGCCAGCAGCCGGATTCTCGGGGGGGCGGGAAGCACAGATACGCAGTATTTT CASSRILGGAGSTDTQYF
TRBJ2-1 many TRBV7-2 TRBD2 TGTGCCAGCAGCTCCTGGACTAGCGGGGCTGGCAATGAGCAGTTCTTC CASSSWTSGAGNEQFF
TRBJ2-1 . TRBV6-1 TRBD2 TGTGCCAGCAGTCGTGATAGCGGGAGTGAGAATGAGCAGTTCTTC CASSRDSGSENEQFF
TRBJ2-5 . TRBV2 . TGTGCCAGCACAACCACCCCAGACTACCTAGAGACCCAGTACTTC CASTTTPDYLETQYF
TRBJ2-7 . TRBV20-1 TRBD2 TGCAGTGCTAGGGATAGCAGCGGGAAATCCTACGAGCAGTACTTC CSARDSSGKSYEQYF
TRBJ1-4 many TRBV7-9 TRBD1 TGTGCCAGCAGCCCCTACAGGGGAGATGAAAAACTGTTTTTT CASSPYRGDEKLFF
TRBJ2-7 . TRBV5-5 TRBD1 TGTGCCAGCAGACTCCGGACAGGGAACTCCTACGAGCAGTACTTC CASRLRTGNSYEQYF
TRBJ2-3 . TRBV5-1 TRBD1 TGCGCCAGCAGCTCAGGGGGTTTTAGCACAGATACGCAGTATTTT CASSSGGFSTDTQYF
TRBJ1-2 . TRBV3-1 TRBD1 TGTGCCAGCACCCCAACCGGGACAGGGTACAATGTGAATGGCTACACCTTC CASTPTGTGYNVNGYTF
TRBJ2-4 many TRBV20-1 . TGCAGTGCTAGAGAGGCTGCCAAAAACATTCAGTACTTC CSAREAAKNIQYF
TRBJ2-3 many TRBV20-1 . TGCAGTGCCCAGATAGTTTCTAGCACAGATACGCAGTATTTT CSAQIVSSTDTQYF
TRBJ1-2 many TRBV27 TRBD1 TGTGCCAGCAGTTTTCGGGCAGGGGGTTATGGCTACACCTTC CASSFRAGGYGYTF
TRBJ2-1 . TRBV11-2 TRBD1 TGTGCCAGCAGCTTGGTAAGCGGCAGGACAGGGCCTAATGAGCAGTTCTTC CASSLVSGRTGPNEQFF
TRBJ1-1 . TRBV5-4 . TGTGCATATTTAGGGGAGGTCAGTGAAGCTTTCTTT CAYLGEVSEAFF
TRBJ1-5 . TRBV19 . TGTGCCAGTAGTATAACTTCGGGTAGCAATCAGCCCCAGCATTTT CASSITSGSNQPQHF
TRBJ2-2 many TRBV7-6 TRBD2 TGTGCCAGCAGCTTACGTGGTGGGAGGGCCACCGGGGAGCTGTTTTTT CASSLRGGRATGELFF